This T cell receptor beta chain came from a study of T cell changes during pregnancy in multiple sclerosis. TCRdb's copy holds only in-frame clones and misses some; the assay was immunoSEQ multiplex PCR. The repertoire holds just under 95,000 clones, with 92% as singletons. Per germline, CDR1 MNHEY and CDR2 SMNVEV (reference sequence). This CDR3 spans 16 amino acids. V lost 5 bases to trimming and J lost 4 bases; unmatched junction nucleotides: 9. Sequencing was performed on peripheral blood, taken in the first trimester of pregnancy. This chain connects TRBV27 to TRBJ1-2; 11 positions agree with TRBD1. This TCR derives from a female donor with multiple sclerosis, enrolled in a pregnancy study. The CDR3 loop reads CASSETGTGGVYGYTF. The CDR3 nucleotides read TGTGCCAGCAGTGAAACCGGGACAGGGGGAGTCTATGGCTACACCTTC.